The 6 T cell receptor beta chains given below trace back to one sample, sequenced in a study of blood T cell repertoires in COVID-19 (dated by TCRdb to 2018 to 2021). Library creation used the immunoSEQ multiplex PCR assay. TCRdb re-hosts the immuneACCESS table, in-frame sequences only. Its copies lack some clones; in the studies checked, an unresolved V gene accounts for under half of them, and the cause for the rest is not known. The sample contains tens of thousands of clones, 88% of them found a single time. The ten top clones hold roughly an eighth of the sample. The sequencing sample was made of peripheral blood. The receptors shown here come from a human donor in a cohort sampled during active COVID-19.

CDR3 sequence reads: CASRGRGGQGGTEAFF. The CDR3 region has the DNA TGTGCCAGTAGGGGTAGGGGGGGACAGGGAGGCACTGAAGCTTTCTTT. The chain is built from TRBV19 and TRBJ1-1, with 9 positions matching TRBD1. This CDR3 region has 16 residues. CDR1 and CDR2 from the germline V gene are LNHDA and SQIVND (reference sequence). The J segment lost 4 bases and the V segment lost 6 bases, leaving 12 bases of the junction unmatched.

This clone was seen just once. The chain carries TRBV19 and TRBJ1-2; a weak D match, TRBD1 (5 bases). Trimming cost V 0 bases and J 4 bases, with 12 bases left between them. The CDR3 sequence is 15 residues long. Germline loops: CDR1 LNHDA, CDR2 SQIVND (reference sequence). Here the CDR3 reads CASSIDGHALYGYTF. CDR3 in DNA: TGTGCCAGTAGTATAGATGGACACGCTCTCTATGGCTACACCTTC. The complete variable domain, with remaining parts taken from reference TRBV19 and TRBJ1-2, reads DGGITQSPKYLFRKEGQNVTLSCEQNLNHDAMYWYRQDPGQGLRLIYYSQIVNDFQKGDIAEGYSVSREKKESFPLTVTSAQKNPTAFYLCASSIDGHALYGYTFGSGTRLTVV.

CDR3 sequence (DNA): TGTGCCAGTTTCTCGACAGACACAGATACGCAGTATTTT. Protein product: CASFSTDTDTQYF. This chain connects TRBV19 to TRBJ2-3; D perhaps matches TRBD1 (5 bases). The CDR3 has 13 residues. In germline, CDR1 is LNHDA, CDR2 SQIVND (reference sequence). Trimming removed 8 bases from V and 2 bases from J, with 11 bases in between.

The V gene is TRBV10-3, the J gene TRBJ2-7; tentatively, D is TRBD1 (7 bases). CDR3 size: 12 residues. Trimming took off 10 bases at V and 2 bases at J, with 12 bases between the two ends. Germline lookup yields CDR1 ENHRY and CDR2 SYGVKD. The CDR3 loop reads CATGDSTYEQYF. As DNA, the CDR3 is TGTGCCACGGGGGACAGTACCTACGAGCAGTACTTC.

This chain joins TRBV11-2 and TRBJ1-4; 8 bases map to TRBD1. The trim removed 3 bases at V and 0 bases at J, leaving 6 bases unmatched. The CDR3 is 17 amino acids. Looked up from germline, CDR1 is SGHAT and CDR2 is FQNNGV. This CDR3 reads CASSLDRVVATNEKLFF. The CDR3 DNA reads TGTGCCAGCAGCTTGGACAGGGTGGTGGCAACTAATGAAAAACTGTTTTTT.

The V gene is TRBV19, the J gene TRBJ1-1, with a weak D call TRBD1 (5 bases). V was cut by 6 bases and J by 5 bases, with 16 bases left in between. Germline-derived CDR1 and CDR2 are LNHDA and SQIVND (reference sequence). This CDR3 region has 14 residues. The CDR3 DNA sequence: TGTGCCAGTAGGCGGGACGGGCCCTTTACTGAAGCTTTCTTT. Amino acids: CASRRDGPFTEAFF.